These 16 T cell receptor beta chains originate from one sample sequenced in a study of CD8+ T cells in alopecia areata. The authors extracted RNA and reverse transcribed it into cDNA as the sequencing template. Clones were read by immunoSEQ multiplex PCR, and TCRdb kept only the in-frame ones, dropping some. The repertoire includes about 260,000 clones, 60% of them detected once, and 0.75% to 0.95% sits in the top ten. Treatment denoted: oral pan-JAK inhibitor, 5-10 mg twice daily. Here the sequenced sample was CD4+ T cells sorted from blood, taken around week 53, from a patient treated with tofacitinib. The receptors derive from a human donor with alopecia areata.

This clone appeared a few times. The chain is built from TRBV9 and TRBJ2-1; D is uncertain. Trimming left V 0 bases short and J 0 bases short, with 13 bases between. In germline, CDR1 is SGDLS, CDR2 YYNGEE. The CDR3 extends over 17 amino acids. CDR3 region: CASSVAPRIDSYNEQFF. CDR3 bases: TGTGCCAGCAGCGTAGCTCCCCGCATAGACTCCTACAATGAGCAGTTCTTC.

The V gene is TRBV5-6, the J gene TRBJ2-5; D is unresolved. From germline, CDR1 is SGHDT and CDR2 YYEEEE. This CDR3 comprises 15 residues. The V end lost 0 bases, the J end lost 3 bases, and 12 bases lay between the germline ends. The CDR3 sequence is CASSLEGRKKETQYF. The CDR3 bases are TGTGCCAGCAGCTTGGAAGGCAGGAAAAAAGAGACCCAGTACTTC.

The chain uses TRBV27 and TRBJ1-5; no reliable D call. Trimming left V 7 bases short and J 3 bases short, with 16 bases between. The CDR3 is made up of 15 amino acids. CDR1 MNHEY and CDR2 SMNVEV come from the germline V gene (reference sequence). The CDR3 nucleotides are TGTGCCAGCATCACCCCGGGGAGGGCCAATCAGCCCCAGCATTTT. Protein: CASITPGRANQPQHF.

This clone was observed a single time. The gene calls are TRBV5-4 and TRBJ2-3; D might be TRBD2 (5 bases). The CDR3 spans 17 residues. V lost 1 base and J 2 bases, leaving 17 bases between the germline ends. Germline values: CDR1 SGHNT, CDR2 YYREEE (reference sequence). The CDR3 region is CASSLQSAGSLTDTQYF. The DNA for the CDR3 is TGTGCCAGCAGCTTGCAATCGGCGGGCTCACTCACAGATACGCAGTATTTT.

V gene TRBV6-1 combines with J gene TRBJ2-4; D not resolved. The CDR3 consists of 12 residues. The V gene's germline CDR1 is MNHNS and CDR2 SASEGT. The ends were cut back, 8 bases at V and 3 bases at J, with 8 bases in the middle. The DNA of the CDR3 is TGTGCCAGCTCGGACCACAAAAACATTCAGTACTTC. This gives the protein CASSDHKNIQYF.

The chain uses TRBV9 and TRBJ2-1; 7 bases map to TRBD2. The CDR3 runs to 15 residues. V was clipped by 2 bases and J by 3 bases; unmatched bases: 5. In germline, CDR1 is SGDLS, CDR2 YYNGEE. The chain's CDR3 is CASSVTGGSYNEQFF. The CDR3 nucleotides read TGTGCCAGCAGCGTGACGGGGGGAAGCTACAATGAGCAGTTCTTC.

The chain has TRBV7-2 and TRBJ1-2; TRBD1 is a possible D gene (6 bases). Trimming pared 6 bases from V and 2 bases from J, leaving 10 bases between. Germline CDR1 SGHTA, CDR2 FQGNSA. This CDR3 spans 13 amino acids. This CDR3 is CASSNRANYGYTF. The CDR3 region has the DNA TGTGCCAGCAGTAACAGGGCCAACTATGGCTACACCTTC.

J is TRBJ2-1 and V is TRBV5-1, with TRBD2 matching over 14 bases. CDR3 length: 13 residues. Germline CDR1 reads SGHRS; CDR2 reads YFSETQ. The V and J ends lost 8 bases and 7 bases, in that order; junction bases with no gene match: 2. The chain's CDR3 is CASGTSGSNEQFF. The CDR3 DNA is TGCGCCAGTGGGACTAGCGGGAGTAATGAGCAGTTCTTC.

The genes are TRBV30 and TRBJ2-3; 10 positions agree with TRBD2. The germline gives CDR1 GTSNPN, CDR2 SVGIG (reference sequence). CDR3 length: 15 amino acids. V was clipped by 5 bases and J by 6 bases; unmatched bases: 11. The CDR3 region is CAWSLGGTSEDTQYF. The CDR3 DNA reads as TGTGCCTGGTCCCTCGGGGGGACTAGCGAGGATACGCAGTATTTT.

This chain links TRBV9 with TRBJ2-5, with D hard to call. The V gene's germline CDR1 is SGDLS and CDR2 YYNGEE. The CDR3 runs to 16 residues. Trimming removed 4 bases from V and 4 bases from J, with 20 bases in between. The CDR3, as DNA: TGTGCCAGCAGCCCCCACCGCCTGTCTTACTTAGAGACCCAGTACTTC. Protein product: CASSPHRLSYLETQYF.

The chain links TRBV30 to TRBJ2-1; 9 nucleotides match TRBD2. V lost 2 bases, J lost 4 bases, and 9 bases stayed unmatched. This CDR3 contains 16 residues. Germline assignment: CDR1 GTSNPN and CDR2 SVGIG (reference sequence). The CDR3 reads CAWSRGLAGRYNEQFF. Written as DNA, the CDR3 is TGTGCCTGGAGTCGCGGGCTAGCGGGGCGTTACAATGAGCAGTTCTTC.

The chain links TRBV6-5 to TRBJ2-4; the D gene is possibly TRBD1 (6 bases). Per germline, CDR1 MNHEY and CDR2 SVGAGI. V was pared by 4 bases and J by 0 bases, with 13 bases between. This CDR3 contains 16 residues. This CDR3 is CASSSGQGLAKNIQYF. The CDR3 DNA is TGTGCCAGCAGTTCTGGGCAGGGGCTAGCCAAAAACATTCAGTACTTC.

This clone was picked up a small number of times. This chain uses TRBV18 with TRBJ1-1; D uncertain. The CDR3 runs 15 residues. V lost 5 bases and J 1 base, leaving 14 bases between the germline ends. CDR1 and CDR2 from the germline V gene are KGHSH and LQKENI. In nucleotides, the CDR3 is TGTGCCAGCTCAATCCAGAACCCCTCGAACACTGAAGCTTTCTTT. As protein: CASSIQNPSNTEAFF.

There are a few counts of this clone. V is TRBV5-6 and J is TRBJ2-4; D might be TRBD1 (5 bases). Germline CDR1 and CDR2: SGHDT and YYEEEE. There are 15 residues in the CDR3. Deletions cut 4 bases from V and 0 bases from J, with 11 bases between. The CDR3 DNA follows: TGTGCCAGCAGCCCCCGACAGATAGCCAAAAACATTCAGTACTTC. It encodes CASSPRQIAKNIQYF. Looking up the rest from reference TRBV5-6 and TRBJ2-4 gives the full variable domain: DAGVTQSPTHLIKTRGQQVTLRCSPKSGHDTVSWYQQALGQGPQFIFQYYEEEERQRGNFPDRFSGHQFPNYSSELNVNALLLGDSALYLCASSPRQIAKNIQYFGAGTRLSVL.

The chain combines TRBV9 with TRBJ1-2; 7 bases line up with TRBD1. J lost 2 bases, V lost 3 bases, and 7 bases had no gene match. CDR1 and CDR2 (germline): SGDLS, YYNGEE. The CDR3 length is 15 residues. The CDR3, as DNA: TGTGCCAGCAGCGGACACTCGGACAGGAACTATGGCTACACCTTC. Its translation is CASSGHSDRNYGYTF.

This clone was detected a few times. This rearrangement joins TRBV6-1 to TRBJ1-1; no clear D gene. The CDR3 totals 13 residues. The germline CDR1 and CDR2 sequences are MNHNS and SASEGT. The V end lost 2 bases, the J end lost 2 bases, and 6 bases lay between the germline ends. The chain's CDR3 is CASSEQTNTEAFF. The CDR3 nucleotides are TGTGCCAGCAGTGAACAAACTAACACTGAAGCTTTCTTT.